Presented here are 3 T cell receptor beta chains from one specimen sequenced in a study of OX40 agonist ivuxolimab in advanced cancers. Measured with immunoSEQ multiplex PCR; TCRdb has only the in-frame clones, and not every one. This sample carries about 58,000 clones, 86% of them seen once, and the ten largest clones take roughly 1.3%. Sequenced material: CD4+ or CD8+ T cells sorted from blood, taken in a trial of the OX40 agonist ivuxolimab. The receptors were gathered from an adult with an advanced solid tumor such as melanoma, head and neck, liver or kidney cancer.

The chain is built from TRBV18 and TRBJ2-7; 8 nucleotides line up with TRBD1. The CDR3 is 14 residues long. CDR1 is KGHSH and CDR2 is LQKENI in the germline V gene. The J segment lost 5 bases and the V segment lost 6 bases, leaving 9 bases of the junction unmatched. The CDR3 DNA reads as TGTGCCAGCTCCCACGGACAGGGTAGGAACGAGCAGTACTTC. Residues: CASSHGQGRNEQYF.

The chain joins TRBV6-1 to TRBJ1-1; 7 bases agree with TRBD1. The length of the CDR3 is 13 residues. The trim removed 8 bases at V and 1 base at J, leaving 4 bases unmatched. In germline, CDR1 is MNHNS, CDR2 SASEGT. The CDR3 DNA follows: TGTGCCAGCCACAGGGGTGAGAACACTGAAGCTTTCTTT. This gives the protein CASHRGENTEAFF.

The V call is TRBV18, the J call TRBJ2-1, with 9 bases that match TRBD1. Per the germline V gene, CDR1 is KGHSH and CDR2 is LQKENI. V trimming: 2 bases; J trimming: 5 bases; junction bases outside the gene matches: 10. CDR3 length equals 17 residues. CDR3 protein: CASSPWITGGINNEQFF. The DNA for the CDR3 is TGTGCCAGCTCACCATGGATCACAGGGGGCATAAACAATGAGCAGTTCTTC.